The sequence of this T cell receptor (beta chain) was determined in a study of T-cell memory formation after mild COVID-19. There are a few counts of this clonotype. Antigen specificity is unknown. Findings and caveats of the study: CM and EM subsets held most contracting CD4+ clones; EMRA held CD8+ ones. Second-wave clones with a day 37 peak had unconfirmed SARS-CoV-2 specificity. A subset of responding clones appeared in pre-infection memory, suggesting cross-reactive memory joined.

TCRdb re-analysed the 5' RACE reads in MiXCR, keeping a single row per CDR3 protein. The sample lists around 430,000 distinct CDR3 sequences, roughly 15% seen once, with 20% to 25% in the top ten. The ends were cut back, 6 bases at V and 8 bases at J, with 13 bases in the middle. The V gene's germline CDR1 is MNHEY and CDR2 SVGEGT. This CDR3 spans 13 amino acids. The rearrangement uses TRBV6-2 or TRBV6-3 and TRBJ1-4, with unresolved D. Sequences were obtained from PBMCs or a T cell subset sorted from them (not recorded which). This TCR was sampled from a man aged 18 to 35 who had mild COVID-19 (a few samples of this study predate the infection). Cell type and time point are not known. The CDR3 sequence: CASSPDLGEKLFF. In DNA form, the CDR3 reads TGTGCCAGCAGCCCGGACTTGGGGGAAAAACTGTTTTTT.